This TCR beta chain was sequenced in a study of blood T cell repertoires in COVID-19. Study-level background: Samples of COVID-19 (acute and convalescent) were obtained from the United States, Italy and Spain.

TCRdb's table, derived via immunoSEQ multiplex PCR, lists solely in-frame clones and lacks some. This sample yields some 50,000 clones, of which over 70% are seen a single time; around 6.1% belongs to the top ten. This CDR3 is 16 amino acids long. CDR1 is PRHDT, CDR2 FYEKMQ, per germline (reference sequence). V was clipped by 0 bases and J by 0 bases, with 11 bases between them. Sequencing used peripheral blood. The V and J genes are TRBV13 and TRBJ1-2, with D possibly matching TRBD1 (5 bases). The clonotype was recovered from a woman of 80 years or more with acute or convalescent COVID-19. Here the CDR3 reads CASSLGRQGANYGYTF. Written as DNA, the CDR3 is TGTGCCAGCAGCTTAGGCCGGCAGGGCGCTAACTATGGCTACACCTTC.